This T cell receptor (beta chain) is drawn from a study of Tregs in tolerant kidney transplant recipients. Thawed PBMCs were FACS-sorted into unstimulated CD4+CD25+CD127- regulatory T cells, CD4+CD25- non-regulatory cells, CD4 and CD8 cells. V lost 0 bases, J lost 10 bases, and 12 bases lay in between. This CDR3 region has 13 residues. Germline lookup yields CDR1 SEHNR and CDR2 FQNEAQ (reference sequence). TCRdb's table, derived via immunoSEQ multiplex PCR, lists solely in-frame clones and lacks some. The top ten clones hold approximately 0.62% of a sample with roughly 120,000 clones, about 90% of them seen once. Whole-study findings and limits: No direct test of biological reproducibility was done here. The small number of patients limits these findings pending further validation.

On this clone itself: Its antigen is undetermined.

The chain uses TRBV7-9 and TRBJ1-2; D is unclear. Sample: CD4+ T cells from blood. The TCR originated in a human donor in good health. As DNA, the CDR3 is TGTGCCAGCAGCTTAGCAGGGCGGGTGAACTACACCTTC. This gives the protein CASSLAGRVNYTF.